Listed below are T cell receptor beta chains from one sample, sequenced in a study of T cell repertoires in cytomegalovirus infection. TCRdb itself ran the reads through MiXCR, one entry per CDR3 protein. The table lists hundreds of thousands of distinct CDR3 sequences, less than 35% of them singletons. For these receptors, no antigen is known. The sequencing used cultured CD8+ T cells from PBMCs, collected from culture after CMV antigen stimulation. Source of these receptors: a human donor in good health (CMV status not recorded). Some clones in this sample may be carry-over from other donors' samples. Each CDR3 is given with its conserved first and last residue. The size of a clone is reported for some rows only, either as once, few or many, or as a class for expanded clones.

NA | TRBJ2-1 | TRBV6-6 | CASSYSSDLPRNEQFF
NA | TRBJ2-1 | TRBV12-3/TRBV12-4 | CASSPGRIRLYNEQFF
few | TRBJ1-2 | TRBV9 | CASSPGGDRGHGYTF
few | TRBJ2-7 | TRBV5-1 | CASSLRGYYEQYF
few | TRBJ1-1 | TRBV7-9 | CASSLYEGSRTEAFF
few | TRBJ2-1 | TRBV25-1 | CASRGKRSSGGVPNEQFF
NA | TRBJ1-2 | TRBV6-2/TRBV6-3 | CASSRTVLYGYTF
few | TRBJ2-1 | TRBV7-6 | CASSLGAGGGNEQFF
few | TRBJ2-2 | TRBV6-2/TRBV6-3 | CASSVSLNTGELFF
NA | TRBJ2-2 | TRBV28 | CASSFRVRTGELFF
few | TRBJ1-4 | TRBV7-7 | CASSPTPSPGEKLFF
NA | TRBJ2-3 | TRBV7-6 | CASSQKAETDTQYF
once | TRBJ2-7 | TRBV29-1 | CSVPGQETEQYF
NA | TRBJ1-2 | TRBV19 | CATGPKIGADATNYGYTF
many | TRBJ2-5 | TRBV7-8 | CASSLAKDLPELIETQYF
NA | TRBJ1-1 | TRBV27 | CASSSRDSGGVGNTEAFF
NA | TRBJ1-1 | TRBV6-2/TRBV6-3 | CASSFPPAVNTEAFF
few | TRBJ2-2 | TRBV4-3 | CASSRLTANHTGELFF
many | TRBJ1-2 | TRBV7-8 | CASSLTRGSYGYTF
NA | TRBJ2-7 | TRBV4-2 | CVSSRDSSYEQYF
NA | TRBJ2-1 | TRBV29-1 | CSVEYPGADNEQFF
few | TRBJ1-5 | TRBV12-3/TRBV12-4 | CASKIGQGGGPQHF
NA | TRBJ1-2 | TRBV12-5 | CASADGGNYGYTF
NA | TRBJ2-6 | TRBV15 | CATSIASGANVLTF
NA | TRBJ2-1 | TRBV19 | CASSIVVVAYNEQFF
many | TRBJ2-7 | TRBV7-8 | CASTLLWRATEQYF
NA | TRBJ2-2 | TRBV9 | CASSAPGLGPGELFF
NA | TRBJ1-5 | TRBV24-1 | CATSELPPMTSFHQPQHF
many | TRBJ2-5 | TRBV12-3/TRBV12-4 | CASSLAPITRETQYF
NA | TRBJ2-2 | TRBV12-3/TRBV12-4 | CASRGYSGGADTGELFF
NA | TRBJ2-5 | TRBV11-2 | CASSLEGANFKETQYF
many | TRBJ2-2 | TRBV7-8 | CASSPFGLGGTGELFF
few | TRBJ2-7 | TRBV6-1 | CASSQTSGGAEQYF
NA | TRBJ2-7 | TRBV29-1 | CSVEDASMSSYEQYF
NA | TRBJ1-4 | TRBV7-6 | CASSLIDSRNEKLFF
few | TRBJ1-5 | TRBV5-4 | CASSSRPENQPQHF
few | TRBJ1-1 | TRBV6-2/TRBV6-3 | CASSYSWGAAAEAFF
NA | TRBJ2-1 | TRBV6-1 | CASLDTLLASSYNEQFF
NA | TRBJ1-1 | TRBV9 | CASSVAGYGEAFF
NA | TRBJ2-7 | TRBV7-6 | CASSQSSTGTHSYEQYF
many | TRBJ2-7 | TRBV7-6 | CASSLLPQVLEQYF
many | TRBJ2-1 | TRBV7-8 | CASSLLSGERGNEQFF